This TCR beta chain was recovered during a study of shared clonotypes between healthy human individuals (dated by TCRdb to the early 2020s). General notes on the study: Three men and two women, aged 18 to 49 years, made up the cohort. To estimate repertoire size and how much clonotype sharing occurs between individuals, the study deeply sequenced the blood TCR repertoires of 5 or 6 healthy adults. Per donor, leukapheresis produced somewhere between about 0.8 and 9 billion PBMCs. To increase sequencing depth and limit assay-specific biases, TCR repertoire library preparation and sequencing were carried out by different laboratories using diverse techniques. General study outcomes and caveats: Because the study included only a small number of donors, the genetic and exposure-history diversity represented was limited. Based on pairwise subsampling, the degree of clonotype sharing among donors was expected to be affected by sequencing depth. Only blood was sampled, and tissue TCR repertoires likely differ from those in blood.

As for this clone: No antigen is known for it. No quality values exist for individual bases; no much larger clone is one base distant.

The V end loses 0 bases and the J end loses 2 bases, and a stretch of 6 bases separates them. The CDR3 sequence holds 14 residues, the cysteine and phenylalanine included. Only the CDR3 DNA stays, 42 bases, in frame from base 1. For CDR1 and CDR2, the germline V gene lists SGHNT and YENEEA. Donors were healthy HIV-negative adults with no recently reported acute infections or vaccinations. Every donor was a Caucasian adult living in Nashville, Tennessee, USA. For unsorted samples, about 87 million PBMCs were counted, and genomic DNA was extracted using the QIAamp DNA Blood Mini kit. Blood was obtained by leukapheresis, after which PBMCs were separated by Ficoll-Histopaque density gradient centrifugation and cryopreserved in liquid nitrogen vapor phase. Using the deep immunoSEQ assay, TCR CDR3 regions were amplified from genomic DNA by multiplex PCR. Genomic DNA extracted from each cell subset was distributed evenly over all wells of several immunoSEQ 96-well plates, and each plate served as one replicate. Each replicate PCR for unsorted PBMC received roughly 0.3 ug genomic DNA, equal to 30,000 to 35,000 T cell genomes. Unsorted PBMC genomic DNA was sequenced across ten immunoSEQ deep assay plates. The purified libraries were quantified using a Qubit 3.0 fluorometer, sized with a Bioanalyzer 2100, and then quantified again using the KAPA Library Quantification kit. Every immunoSEQ 96-well plate was sequenced on a dedicated single-read 150-cycle Illumina NextSeq 550 flow cell. The source study handled its data this way. Because only junctional sequences without quality scores were contained in the immunoSEQ output, filtering matching that applied to full-length reads could not be performed. Sequences were annotated with PyIR, a Python wrapper for IgBLAST v1.9, using IMGT germline references to assign V/J genes and CDR3. Any read was removed if the V/J assignment was weak (E-value above 1e-6), the CDR3 was missing, or the read contained stop codons, out-of-frame junctions, or ambiguous translated residues. V3J clonotypes were defined by identical inferred V gene, J gene, and CDR3 amino acid sequence. To compute the percentage overlap between repertoires, the number of shared unique clonotypes was divided by the size of the smaller repertoire. Richness of each repertoire was evaluated using RTK rarefaction, the Chao1 estimator, and Recon v2.1 estimates of unobserved clonotypes. Here the immuneACCESS table is served through TCRdb, limited to in-frame sequences with V and J called. Missing clones are a known gap in these copies; in checked studies unresolved V genes cover under half, and the rest lacks a known reason. V, J and clone size are those of that table, while D and trimming were read from the DNA. Present in this sample are some 500,000 clones, around three quarters of which were seen just once. 10% to 15% of the sample is in the top ten clones.

The clonotype comes from a woman aged 40-49 years in good health. Some clones in this sample may be carry-over from other donors' samples. Sequencing input: PBMCs. This chain is built from TRBV11-3 and TRBJ2-3, with the D gene not clear enough to name. The CDR3 region reads CASSLEQNTDTQYF. DNA sequence: TGTGCCAGCAGCTTAGAACAGAACACAGATACGCAGTATTTT.